Reported below is one T cell receptor beta chain. Antigen specificity is unknown. Different DNA sequences within this sample yield the same CDR3. This PCR relied on a set of 60 Vbeta primers and 13 Jbeta primers. Sequenced by immunoSEQ multiplex PCR; TCRdb stores in-frame clones only, minus some. The table includes 80,000 to 100,000 clones, roughly two thirds detected once. Looked up from germline, CDR1 is MNHNY and CDR2 is SVGAGI (reference sequence). The CDR3 has 14 residues. Trimming took off 4 bases at V and 1 base at J, with 10 bases between the two ends. This record comes from a study of cytomegalovirus exposure and HLA in healthy donors. Whole-study findings and limits: Overall, under 200 TCR beta chains were annotated as cytomegalovirus-associated. Donor immune exposure was known only as CMV serostatus.

This chain links TRBV6-6 with TRBJ1-1; maybe TRBD1 (5 bases). Sequencing was performed on PBMCs. The TCR comes from a man aged 45-65 years in good health and CMV-seronegative. Here the CDR3 reads CASSSITGNTEAFF. The CDR3 DNA is TGTGCCAGCAGTTCTATCACAGGGAACACTGAAGCTTTCTTT.